The 5 T cell receptor beta chains below all came from one sample that was sequenced in a study of cytomegalovirus exposure and HLA in healthy donors (dated by TCRdb to 2016 to 2017). The library came from the immunoSEQ multiplex PCR assay. For the multiplex PCR, a mixture combining 60 forward primers for TCR Vbeta segments and 13 reverse primers for TCR Jbeta segments was used. Sourced from immuneACCESS, this table was stored by TCRdb with only in-frame sequences that have V and J called. A share of the clones is absent; for the studies checked, an unresolved V gene accounts for under half, and the remainder has no known explanation. Across this sample there are some 140,000 clones, with roughly 70% seen only once. The top ten hold 1.6% of the sample. The sequencing input was PBMCs. These TCRs come from a human donor in good health.

This clone is a singleton in its sample. Germline is not matched at one junction end, which may reflect a read error. This chain uses TRBV11-3 with TRBJ2-1; the match to TRBD2 covers 12 bases. The CDR3 runs to 18 residues. Germline CDR1 reads SGHNT; CDR2 reads YENEEA. CDR3 protein: CASQTWSSGRGGYSEQFF. CDR3 nucleotides: TGTGCCAGCCAAACTTGGTCTAGCGGGAGGGGGGGTTACAGTGAGCAGTTCTTC. The entire variable domain, with the rest obtained from reference TRBV11-3 and TRBJ2-1, is as follows: EAGVVQSPRYKIIEKKQPVAFWCNPISGHNTLYWYLQNLGQGPELLIRYENEEAVDDSQLPKDRFSAERLKGVDSTLKIQPAELGDSAVYLCASQTWSSGRGGYSEQFFGPGTRLTVL.

The V gene is TRBV7-9, the J gene TRBJ2-3, with 7 bases matching TRBD1. Germline-derived CDR1 and CDR2 are SEHNR and FQNEAQ (reference sequence). Germline trimming cut 6 bases from V and 2 bases from J; bases unmatched to any gene: 11. This CDR3 region has 16 residues. The CDR3 spells CASRRGTGAPTDTQYF. In DNA form, the CDR3 reads TGTGCCAGCAGACGGGGAACAGGGGCCCCCACAGATACGCAGTATTTT.

CDR3 region: CASSLYSGGTEAFF. CDR3 DNA sequence: TGTGCCAGCAGTTTATATTCGGGGGGCACTGAAGCTTTCTTT. The V and J genes are TRBV27 and TRBJ1-1; D is possibly TRBD1 (5 bases). Trimming took 1 base from V and 4 from J, leaving 10 bases between them. This CDR3 spans 14 amino acids. Germline-derived CDR1 and CDR2 are MNHEY and SMNVEV (reference sequence).

The sample holds a few counts of this clone. V is TRBV28 and J is TRBJ1-2; no clear D. This CDR3 has 16 amino acids. V was cut by 0 bases and J by 3 bases, with 14 bases left in between. Germline assignment: CDR1 MDHEN and CDR2 SYDVKM. The CDR3 reads CASSLWRVGSDYGYTF. The CDR3 DNA follows: TGTGCCAGCAGTTTATGGAGGGTAGGGTCGGACTATGGCTACACCTTC.

The J gene is TRBJ2-2, the V gene TRBV28; D may be TRBD2 (6 bases). V was trimmed by 10 bases and J by 0 bases, leaving 15 bases between them. This CDR3 has 15 amino acids. Germline lookup yields CDR1 MDHEN and CDR2 SYDVKM. CDR3 bases: TGTGCCACCGCGTTGACTAGATCGAACACCGGGGAGCTGTTTTTT. Its translation is CATALTRSNTGELFF.